A single sample gave rise to the 15 T cell receptor beta chains below, sequenced in a study of identical twins. In TCRdb, the 5' RACE reads were re-called with MiXCR into one record per CDR3 protein. The table includes 500,000 to 700,000 distinct CDR3 sequences, about 7.6% detected once. This same sample was also taken into another study, of yellow fever vaccine responses in identical twins.

Material for sequencing was PBMCs. The origin of the receptors is a woman between 18 and 29 years old in good health.

The chain employs TRBV20-1 and TRBJ1-1; 7 positions agree with TRBD1. The CDR3 spans 12 residues. CDR1 is DFQATT and CDR2 is SNEGSKA in the germline V gene (reference sequence). Losses at the gene ends were 8 bases for V and 4 bases for J; bases not matched to a gene: 7. The CDR3 here is CSTNRGGTEAFF. CDR3 nucleotide sequence: TGCAGTACCAACAGGGGTGGCACTGAAGCTTTCTTT.

V gene TRBV12-3 or TRBV12-4 combines with J gene TRBJ2-1; tentative D call: TRBD1 (7 bases). The CDR3 extends over 17 amino acids. V dropped 5 bases and J dropped 10 bases, with 27 bases sitting between them. CDR3 sequence: CASSHRGIPGQLPEQFF. CDR3 coding DNA: TGTGCCAGCAGTCACCGGGGGATACCGGGACAGTTGCCCGAGCAGTTCTTC.

This clonotype has at least ten counts. The chain employs TRBV6-6 and TRBJ2-7; D may be TRBD2 (6 bases). The ends were cut back, 0 bases at V and 6 bases at J, with 9 bases in the middle. Germline V gene sequence: CDR1 MNHNY, CDR2 SVGAGI (reference sequence). This CDR3 region has 13 residues. CDR3 in DNA: TGTGCCAGCAGTTACTCGGGGGGAGGCGAGCAGTACGTC. It yields the protein CASSYSGGGEQYV.

This clonotype was seen repeatedly, ten times or more. The chain links TRBV28 to TRBJ1-5; D not certain. Germline CDR1 reads MDHEN; CDR2 reads SYDVKM. The CDR3 sequence is 15 residues long. V gave up 6 bases and J gave up 4 bases, with 16 bases separating them. The CDR3 sequence: CASRTKRTVNQPQHF. The CDR3, as DNA: TGTGCCAGCAGAACAAAAAGGACGGTTAATCAGCCCCAGCATTTT.

Of note for this clonotype: This may stem from a read error, because a much larger clone lies one nucleotide away. The V and J genes are TRBV24-1 and TRBJ2-1; 8 positions agree with TRBD2. The CDR3 loop spans 15 amino acids. CDR1 KGHDR and CDR2 SFDVKD come from the germline V gene. In DNA form, the CDR3 reads TGTTCCACCAGCCGAGCGGGAGTGTCCTACAATGAGCAGTTCTTC. Translation: CSTSRAGVSYNEQFF.

The chain couples TRBV29-1 to TRBJ2-5; 11 bases map to TRBD1. This CDR3 has 14 amino acids. After removal of 7 bases from V and 6 bases from J, the junction contained 10 bases not matched to a gene. Germline values: CDR1 SQVTM, CDR2 ANQGSEA. CDR3 DNA sequence: TGCAGCGCCGCTGTAGGGACAGGGGGGAAGACCCAGTACTTC. It is translated as CSAAVGTGGKTQYF.

This clonotype was observed a few times. The CDR3 loop reads CASNPQGGETQYF. Written as DNA, the CDR3 is TGCGCCAGCAACCCCCAGGGTGGAGAGACCCAGTACTTC. The chain links TRBV5-1 to TRBJ2-5, with a weak D call TRBD1 (5 bases). Germline assignment: CDR1 SGHRS and CDR2 YFSETQ. The germline V and J ends were trimmed by 6 bases and 4 bases, with 13 bases remaining between them. The CDR3 extends over 13 amino acids.

This clonotype was seen only a few times. The chain joins TRBV28 to TRBJ2-1, with 8 bases lining up with TRBD1. Germline CDR1 reads MDHEN; CDR2 reads SYDVKM. J gave up 15 bases and V 2 bases, and 12 bases lay outside the gene matches. The CDR3 contains 14 residues. Here the CDR3 reads CASSLGRTGPPGFF. The CDR3 DNA sequence: TGTGCCAGCAGTTTAGGTAGGACAGGGCCTCCCGGGTTCTTC.

This clonotype was observed many times. This chain joins TRBV5-5 and TRBJ2-3; D gene unclear. V lost 1 base, J lost 0 bases, and 12 bases lay in between. The CDR3 is 16 residues long. CDR1 and CDR2 from the germline V gene are SGHKS and YYEKEE (reference sequence). The CDR3 here is CASSLSAARSTDTQYF. The CDR3 coding sequence is TGTGCCAGCAGCTTGTCGGCGGCCCGAAGCACAGATACGCAGTATTTT.

V gene TRBV29-1 combines with J gene TRBJ2-2; 8 bases are shared with TRBD1. V shed 6 bases and J 4 bases; nucleotides not matched to a gene: 7. Germline CDR1 reads SQVTM; CDR2 reads ANQGSEA. The CDR3 covers 14 residues. The CDR3 sequence is CSVETGVGTGELFF. The CDR3 nucleotides are TGCAGCGTAGAGACAGGGGTAGGCACCGGGGAGCTGTTTTTT.

The J gene is TRBJ1-2, the V gene TRBV27, with 9 positions matching TRBD1. CDR1 is MNHEY, CDR2 SMNVEV, per germline (reference sequence). The CDR3 totals 16 residues. V was pared by 4 bases and J by 8 bases, with 14 bases of the junction left unmatched. The CDR3 reads CASSSGQGSRVVGYTF. In DNA form, the CDR3 reads TGTGCCAGCAGTTCGGGACAGGGCTCTCGGGTGGTGGGCTACACCTTC.

CDR3 nucleotide sequence: TGTGCCAGTAGAGGCAGGGGGAATTCACCCCTCCACTTT. This sequence encodes CASRGRGNSPLHF. The chain has TRBV19 and TRBJ1-6; 7 bases match TRBD1. V gave up 6 bases and J gave up 7 bases; unmatched junction bases: 3. Germline values: CDR1 LNHDA, CDR2 SQIVND (reference sequence). There are 13 residues in the CDR3.

Only a few counts were recorded for this clonotype. The gene calls are TRBV5-1 and TRBJ2-1; D tentatively fits TRBD1 or TRBD2 (5 bases each). The V and J ends lost 2 bases and 9 bases respectively, with 12 bases between them. The CDR3 contains 13 residues. CDR1 is SGHRS, CDR2 YFSETQ, per germline. The CDR3 region is CASSFDRGSEQFF. As DNA, the CDR3 is TGCGCCAGCAGCTTTGACAGAGGGAGTGAGCAGTTCTTC.

In DNA, the CDR3 is TGTGCCACCAGCAGAGGAGGGGGCGAACAGCCCCAGCATTTT. Amino acid sequence: CATSRGGGEQPQHF. The chain is built from TRBV15 and TRBJ1-5, with 7 bases matching TRBD1. Germline loops: CDR1 LNHNV, CDR2 YYDKDF (reference sequence). V shed 1 base, J shed 7 bases, and the junction held 4 bases outside the gene matches. This CDR3 contains 14 residues. Full variable domain (rest looked up from reference TRBV15 and TRBJ1-5): DAMVIQNPRYQVTQFGKPVTLSCSQTLNHNVMYWYQQKSSQAPKLLFHYYDKDFNNEADTPDNFQSRRPNTSFCFLDIRSPGLGDTAMYLCATSRGGGEQPQHFGDGTRLSIL.

This clonotype was observed a few times. The V call is TRBV7-8, the J call TRBJ1-1; perhaps TRBD1 as D (5 bases). V was clipped by 3 bases and J by 8 bases, with 13 bases between them. This CDR3 is built from 13 residues. Looked up from germline, CDR1 is SGHVS and CDR2 is FQNEAQ. In DNA form, the CDR3 reads TGTGCCAGCAGCTTCGGATGGGGGAGAGAAGCTTTCTTT. It specifies CASSFGWGREAFF.